The present entry profiles one T cell receptor (beta chain) with its context. Its matching antigen is unknown. The sample originates from a study of T cells in tuberculosis. The assay was immunoSEQ multiplex PCR, and TCRdb's table has in-frame clones only and misses some. The sample records 20,000 to 25,000 clones, approximately 97% being singletons. The junction had 2 bases not matched to a gene; V was cut back by 5 bases and J by 1 base. The CDR3 is 14 amino acids. Germline CDR1 reads SEHNR; CDR2 reads FQNEAQ (reference sequence). Study-wide results and caveats: Active tuberculosis alpha repertoires lay closer to GMM-specific TCRs than controls'.

The TCR comes from a donor aged 10 to 29 with latent tuberculosis or without tuberculosis infection. This chain uses TRBV7-9 with TRBJ1-5, with 7 bases matching TRBD1. The sequenced material came from PBMCs. CDR3 residues: CASSKDRSNQPQHF. For the CDR3, the DNA is TGTGCCAGCAGCAAGGACAGGAGCAATCAGCCCCAGCATTTT.